The rows below give T cell receptor beta chains drawn from one sample of a study of T cells in Graves' hyperthyroidism and ophthalmopathy. TCRdb analysed the multiplex PCR reads with MiXCR anew, one entry per CDR3 protein. This sample has 300,000 to 350,000 distinct CDR3 sequences, with over 20% found just once. The sample was blood. Source of these receptors: a woman in her forties or fifties with Graves' hyperthyroidism. Both conserved end residues are part of each CDR3. D genes are given only for firm matches. Some rows mark clone size as missing; the rest say once, few, many or name a class of expanded clone.

size,length,V,D,J,DNA,CDR3
many,15,TRBV24-1,TRBD1,TRBJ1-1,TGTGCCACCAGTGATTCCGGGACAGCTAACACTGAAGCTTTCTTT,CATSDSGTANTEAFF
many,12,TRBV7-9,NA,TRBJ2-7,TGTGCCAGCAGCCCGATAGGGGACGAGCAGTACTTC,CASSPIGDEQYF
few,16,TRBV5-4,TRBD2,TRBJ2-3,TGTGCCAGCAGCTTCCCGGGACTAGCGGGGGCCGATACGCAGTATTTT,CASSFPGLAGADTQYF
many,14,TRBV18,NA,TRBJ1-1,TGTGCCAGCAGCCCACGGGGGATGAACACTGAAGCTTTCTTT,CASSPRGMNTEAFF
many,16,TRBV2,NA,TRBJ2-2,TGTGCCAGCAGTGAAATTGGTAGGGGTGTTGCCGGGGAGCTGTTTTTT,CASSEIGRGVAGELFF
many,11,TRBV20-1,NA,TRBJ2-3,TGCAGTGCGAGACGCACAGATACGCAGTATTTT,CSARRTDTQYF
NA,14,TRBV7-9,TRBD2,TRBJ2-1,TGTGCCAGCAGCTTTTGGCGGGGGGGCGATGAGCAGTTCTTC,CASSFWRGGDEQFF
few,16,TRBV3-1,NA,TRBJ2-6,TGTGCCAGCAGTCCAACCAGGGTGGCTGGGGCCAACGTCCTGACTTTC,CASSPTRVAGANVLTF
many,15,TRBV3-1,NA,TRBJ2-5,TGTGCCAGCAGCCAAGATTTGGCAGCGCAAGAGACCCAGTACTTC,CASSQDLAAQETQYF
many,15,TRBV6-1,TRBD1,TRBJ2-7,TGTGCCAGCAGCAAAGGGGGGACAGGAGCCTACGAGCAGTACTTC,CASSKGGTGAYEQYF
NA,16,TRBV5-1,TRBD2,TRBJ2-5,TGCGCCAGCAGCTTGGACACTAGCGGGGGGGGAGAGACCCAGTACTTC,CASSLDTSGGGETQYF
NA,14,TRBV10-3,TRBD1,TRBJ1-1,TGTGCCATCCGGGCGGGACAGGGGAAGGGTGAAGCTTTCTTT,CAIRAGQGKGEAFF
NA,15,TRBV6-1,TRBD2,TRBJ2-7,TGTGCCAGCAGTCCCCCGACTAGCGGTTCCTACGAGCAGTACTTC,CASSPPTSGSYEQYF
NA,14,TRBV7-2,NA,TRBJ1-2,TGTGCCAGCAGCCGGCCGGTCGCGCACTATGGCTACACCTTC,CASSRPVAHYGYTF
many,15,TRBV3-1,TRBD1,TRBJ1-5,TGTGCCAGCAGCCAAGAGATCAGGGGGACGATGCCCCAGCATTTT,CASSQEIRGTMPQHF
NA,16,TRBV5-1,TRBD2,TRBJ2-7,TGCGCCAGCAGCCCGATGTCACTAGCGGCCTCCTACGAGCAGTACTTC,CASSPMSLAASYEQYF
many,16,TRBV7-8,NA,TRBJ1-3,TGTGCCAGCAGACCCGACAATTACCCTTCTGGAAACACCATATATTTT,CASRPDNYPSGNTIYF
many,13,TRBV11-3,NA,TRBJ2-1,TGTGCCAGCAGCTTCACGCAGGGTAGTGAGCAGTTCTTC,CASSFTQGSEQFF
many,14,TRBV6-2/TRBV6-3,NA,TRBJ2-5,TGTGCCAGCAGTCTCCGGGACCCTCAAGAGACCCAGTACTTC,CASSLRDPQETQYF
NA,15,TRBV28,TRBD1,TRBJ2-7,TGTGCCAGCAGTTCTAGAACAGGGGGCGAGTACGAGCAGTACTTC,CASSSRTGGEYEQYF
NA,14,TRBV6-1,NA,TRBJ1-1,TGTGCCAGCAGTAACCGGAGAGGCGGCACTGAAGCTTTCTTT,CASSNRRGGTEAFF
many,18,TRBV2,TRBD2,TRBJ2-3,TGTGCCAGCAGACTAGCGGGAGTATTTCTCTTAGGAGCAGATACGCAGTATTTT,CASRLAGVFLLGADTQYF
NA,13,TRBV2,NA,TRBJ1-3,TGTGCCAGCATGAAGAGCTCTGGAAACACCACATATTTT,CASMKSSGNTTYF
many,15,TRBV3-1,TRBD1,TRBJ2-2,TGTGCCAGCAGCTCCGGGACAGGGGTTTCCGGGGAGCTGTTTTTT,CASSSGTGVSGELFF
NA,13,TRBV5-6,TRBD1,TRBJ2-4,TGTGCCAGCAGCATGGACAGGGCGGGCATTCAGTACTTC,CASSMDRAGIQYF
many,14,TRBV5-1,NA,TRBJ2-5,TGCGCCAGCAGCCAGGGACTCTTTCAAGAGACCCAGTACTTC,CASSQGLFQETQYF
NA,15,TRBV7-9,NA,TRBJ1-2,TGTGCCAGCAGCCGCCGGATGAGTCTGGCGGATGGCTACACCTTC,CASSRRMSLADGYTF
NA,16,TRBV2,NA,TRBJ2-4,TGTGCCAGCAGGGGGGGGCAGGGGTGGACCAAAAACATTCAGTACTTC,CASRGGQGWTKNIQYF
NA,15,TRBV11-2,NA,TRBJ1-4,TGTGCCAGCAGCTCGGGGACGATCCTTAATGAAAAACTGTTTTTT,CASSSGTILNEKLFF
many,13,TRBV7-9,NA,TRBJ1-1,TGTGCCAGCAGCTCTGGCCCGAACACTGAAGCTTTCTTT,CASSSGPNTEAFF
NA,14,TRBV2,NA,TRBJ2-7,TGTGCCAGCAGTGGCGGGACGGACCGCTACGAGCAGTACTTC,CASSGGTDRYEQYF
NA,14,TRBV27,TRBD1,TRBJ1-2,TGTGCCAGCAAGAGGGACAGAGCTAACTATGGCTACACCTTC,CASKRDRANYGYTF
NA,15,TRBV12-3/TRBV12-4,TRBD2,TRBJ2-1,TGTGCCAGCAGCCCTACTAGCGGGTTTTACAATGAGCAGTTCTTC,CASSPTSGFYNEQFF
many,15,TRBV5-1,TRBD1,TRBJ1-1,TGCGCCAGCAGATCCACAGGGGGCGGGGACACTGAAGCTTTCTTT,CASRSTGGGDTEAFF
many,17,TRBV5-1,NA,TRBJ2-2,TGCGCCAGCAGCTTGGCGAGGGGCGCGACCCCCACCGGGGAGCTGTTTTTT,CASSLARGATPTGELFF
NA,14,TRBV5-6,NA,TRBJ1-3,TGTGCCAGCAGCTTGCAGGAGTATGGAAACACCATATATTTT,CASSLQEYGNTIYF
many,15,TRBV5-1,NA,TRBJ2-1,TGCGCCAGCAGCTTGCAGGGGGGGCCCTACAATGAGCAGTTCTTC,CASSLQGGPYNEQFF
many,11,TRBV11-2,NA,TRBJ1-2,TGTGCCAGCAGCTTATCAGGTGGCTACACCTTC,CASSLSGGYTF
NA,15,TRBV27,TRBD1,TRBJ2-2,TGTGCCAGCAGTTTATCGATACAGGGGAAAGGGGAGCTGTTTTTT,CASSLSIQGKGELFF
few,19,TRBV6-4,TRBD1,TRBJ1-1,TGTGCCAGCAGACGTCAAAATCAGGGGGCGCAAGGGATGAACACTGAAGCTTTCTTT,CASRRQNQGAQGMNTEAFF
many,14,TRBV12-3/TRBV12-4,NA,TRBJ2-3,TGTGCCAGCAGGCAGGACCCGGGAAAAGATACGCAGTATTTT,CASRQDPGKDTQYF
few,15,TRBV7-9,NA,TRBJ1-6,TGTGCCAGCAGCATCCGGGACCCTGAGCATTCACCCCTCCACTTT,CASSIRDPEHSPLHF
NA,13,TRBV7-9,NA,TRBJ2-7,TGTGCCAGCAGCGAAAGGACAGCTCAGCTGCAGTACTTC,CASSERTAQLQYF
few,15,TRBV2,TRBD2,TRBJ2-1,TGTGCCAGCCCGCAACTAGCGGGCCTATACAATGAGCAGTTCTTC,CASPQLAGLYNEQFF
many,15,TRBV6-1,NA,TRBJ1-1,TGTGCCAGCAGTCCGCCGGGACAAAAGAACACTGAAGCTTTCTTT,CASSPPGQKNTEAFF
many,14,TRBV20-1,NA,TRBJ1-1,TGCAGTGCTAGAGAGGTCCGGCTGAACACTGAAGCTTTCTTT,CSAREVRLNTEAFF
many,16,TRBV7-8,TRBD1,TRBJ1-1,TGTGCCAGCAGCCTAAAAGGGGGCTTGGGGGACACTGAAGCTTTCTTT,CASSLKGGLGDTEAFF
NA,16,TRBV11-2,NA,TRBJ1-6,TGCGCCAGCAGCCAAGCCGCAGGTAGGCGGAATTCACCCCTCCACTTT,CASSQAAGRRNSPLHF
NA,15,TRBV27,TRBD2,TRBJ2-1,TGTGCCAGCAGTTTAACTAGCGGGGTTGGGAATGAGCAGTTCTTC,CASSLTSGVGNEQFF
NA,15,TRBV18,TRBD1,TRBJ2-7,TGTGCCAGCTCACCCCAGGGGGCCGAAACGTACGAGCAGTACTTC,CASSPQGAETYEQYF
many,14,TRBV5-1,TRBD1,TRBJ2-7,TGCGCCAGCAGCCCGGGACAGGGGCGGTACGAGCAGTACTTC,CASSPGQGRYEQYF
many,15,TRBV30,NA,TRBJ1-1,TGTGCCTGGAGTGCTCGACAGATCATGAACACTGAAGCTTTCTTT,CAWSARQIMNTEAFF
many,14,TRBV18,TRBD1,TRBJ1-1,TGTGCCAGCTCACGACGGGACAGGGCCACTGAAGCTTTCTTT,CASSRRDRATEAFF
many,16,TRBV28,TRBD1,TRBJ1-6,TGTGCCAGCAGTCTCTCAGGGGGCTTTACTAATTCACCCCTCCACTTT,CASSLSGGFTNSPLHF